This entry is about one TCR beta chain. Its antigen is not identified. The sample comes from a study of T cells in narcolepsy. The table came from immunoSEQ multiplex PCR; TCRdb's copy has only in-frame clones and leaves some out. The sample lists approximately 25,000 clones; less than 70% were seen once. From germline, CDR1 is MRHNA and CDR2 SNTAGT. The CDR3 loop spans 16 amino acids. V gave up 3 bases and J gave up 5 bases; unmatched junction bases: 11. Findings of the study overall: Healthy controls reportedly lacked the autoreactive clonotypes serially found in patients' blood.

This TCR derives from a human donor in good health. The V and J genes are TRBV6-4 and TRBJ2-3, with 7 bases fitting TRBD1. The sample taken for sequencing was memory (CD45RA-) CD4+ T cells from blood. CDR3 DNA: TGTGCCAGCAGTGAGAACACAGGGGTAGGAGGAGATACGCAGTATTTT. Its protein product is CASSENTGVGGDTQYF.